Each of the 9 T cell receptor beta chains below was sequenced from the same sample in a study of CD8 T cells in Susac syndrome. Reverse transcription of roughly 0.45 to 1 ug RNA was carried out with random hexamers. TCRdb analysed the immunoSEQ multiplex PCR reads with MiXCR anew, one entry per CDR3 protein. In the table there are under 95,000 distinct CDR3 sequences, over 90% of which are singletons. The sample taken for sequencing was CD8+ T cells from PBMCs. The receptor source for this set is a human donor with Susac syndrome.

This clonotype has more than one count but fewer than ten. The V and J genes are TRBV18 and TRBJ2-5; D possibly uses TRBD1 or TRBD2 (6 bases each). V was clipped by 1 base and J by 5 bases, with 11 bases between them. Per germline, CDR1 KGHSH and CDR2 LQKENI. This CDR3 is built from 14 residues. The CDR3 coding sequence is TGTGCCAGCTCACCACTGGGGGGCTTGGAGACCCAGTACTTC. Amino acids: CASSPLGGLETQYF.

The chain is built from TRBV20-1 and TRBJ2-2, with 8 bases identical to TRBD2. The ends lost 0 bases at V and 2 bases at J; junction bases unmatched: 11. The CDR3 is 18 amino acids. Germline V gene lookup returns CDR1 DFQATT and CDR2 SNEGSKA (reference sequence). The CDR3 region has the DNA TGCAGTGCTAGAGATCTGGAGCGGGAGAGCCTTAACACCGGGGAGCTGTTTTTT. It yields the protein CSARDLERESLNTGELFF.

CDR3 nucleotide sequence: TGTGCCAGCAGTGGGGGGGACGGCCAAGAGACCCAGTACTTC. Translated: CASSGGDGQETQYF. V usage is TRBV7-9 and J usage is TRBJ2-5, with 7 bases that match TRBD2. V was clipped by 6 bases and J by 1 base; unmatched bases: 5. CDR3 length equals 14 residues. Germline values: CDR1 SEHNR, CDR2 FQNEAQ (reference sequence).

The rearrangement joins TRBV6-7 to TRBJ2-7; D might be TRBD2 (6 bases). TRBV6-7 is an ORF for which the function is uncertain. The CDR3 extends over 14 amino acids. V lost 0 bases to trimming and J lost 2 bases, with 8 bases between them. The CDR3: CASSYSGLPYEQYF. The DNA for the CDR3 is TGTGCCAGCAGTTACTCGGGACTCCCCTACGAGCAGTACTTC.

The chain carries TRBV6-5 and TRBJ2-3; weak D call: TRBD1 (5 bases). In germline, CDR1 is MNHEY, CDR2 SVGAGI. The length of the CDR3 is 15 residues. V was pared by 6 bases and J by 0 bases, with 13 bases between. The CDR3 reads CASSPGASSTDTQYF. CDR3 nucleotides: TGTGCCAGCAGCCCTGGGGCAAGCAGCACAGATACGCAGTATTTT.

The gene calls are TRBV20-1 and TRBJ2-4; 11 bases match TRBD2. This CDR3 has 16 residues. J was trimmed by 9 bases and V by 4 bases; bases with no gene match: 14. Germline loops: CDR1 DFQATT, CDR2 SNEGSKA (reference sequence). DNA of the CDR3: TGCAGTGCTATAAATAGCGGGAGGGCCGTTCCATTCATTCAGTACTTC. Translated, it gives CSAINSGRAVPFIQYF.

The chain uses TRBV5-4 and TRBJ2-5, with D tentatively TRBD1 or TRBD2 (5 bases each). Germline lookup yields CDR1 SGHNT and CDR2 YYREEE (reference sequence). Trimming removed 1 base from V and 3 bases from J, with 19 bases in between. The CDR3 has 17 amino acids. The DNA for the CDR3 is TGTGCCAGCAGCTTGCTTCCTGGATATCGGGGCAAAGAGACCCAGTACTTC. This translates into CASSLLPGYRGKETQYF.

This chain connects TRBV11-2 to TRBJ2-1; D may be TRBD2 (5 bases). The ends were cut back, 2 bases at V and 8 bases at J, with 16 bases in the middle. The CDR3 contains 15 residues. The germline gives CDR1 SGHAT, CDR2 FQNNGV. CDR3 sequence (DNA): TGTGCCAGCAGCTTATATCGAGGGCCGGGCGATGAGCAGTTCTTC. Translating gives CASSLYRGPGDEQFF.

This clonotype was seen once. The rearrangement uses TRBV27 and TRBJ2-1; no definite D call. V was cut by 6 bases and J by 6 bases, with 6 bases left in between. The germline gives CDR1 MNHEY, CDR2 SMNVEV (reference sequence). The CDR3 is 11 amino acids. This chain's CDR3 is CASSILNEQFF. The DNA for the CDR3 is TGTGCCAGCAGCATACTCAATGAGCAGTTCTTC.